These T cell receptor beta chains were read from a single sample in a study of spatial heterogeneity in lung cancer. TCRdb redid the calling of the 5' RACE reads with MiXCR, one entry per CDR3 protein. The sample comprises approximately 20,000 distinct CDR3 sequences, 6% to 7.5% of which are singletons, and more than 20% rests with the top ten. The material was lung tumor tissue, obtained at surgery. The receptors here all came from a female donor with early-stage non-small cell lung cancer. Both conserved end residues are part of each CDR3. D genes are given only for firm matches. Not every row has a clone size; where given, it reads once, few, many or a size class.

j_call,v_call,d_call,clone_size,cdr3_nt,cdr3_aa
TRBJ1-2,TRBV9,.,many,TGTGCCAGCAGCGTAGCTGGGGAGGGCTATGGCTACACCTTC,CASSVAGEGYGYTF
TRBJ1-5,TRBV20-1,TRBD1,medium-sized,TGCAGTGCTTCCGAGGGGGCCAATCAGCCCCAGCATTTT,CSASEGANQPQHF
TRBJ2-7,TRBV5-1,.,many,TGCGCCAGCAGATTGGACGGGGGCTACGAGCAGTACTTC,CASRLDGGYEQYF
TRBJ2-7,TRBV7-2,.,many,TGTGCCAGCAGCCTCCGACAGGGAGGGTCCTACGAGCAGTACTTC,CASSLRQGGSYEQYF
TRBJ1-1,TRBV7-8,.,few,TGTGCCAGCAGCTTAGACACAGTGAACACTGAAGCTTTCTTT,CASSLDTVNTEAFF
TRBJ2-7,TRBV5-4,.,.,TGTGCCAGCAGCCCAAGGACGGGGAGCTCCTACGAGCAGTACTTC,CASSPRTGSSYEQYF
TRBJ2-1,TRBV10-2,.,.,TGCGCCAGCGGTCCCTTATACAATGAGCAGTTCTTC,CASGPLYNEQFF
TRBJ1-5,TRBV28,TRBD1,many,TGTGCCAGCAGTTCCCCGGGACAGCAAAAGCTGCGCAATCAGCCCCAGCATTTT,CASSSPGQQKLRNQPQHF
TRBJ1-6,TRBV30,.,many,TGTGCCTGGAGTTCTAATTCACCCCTCCACTTT,CAWSSNSPLHF
TRBJ1-1,TRBV7-9,.,many,TGTGCCAGCAGCTTAGCTATGGGACACACTGAAGCTTTCTTT,CASSLAMGHTEAFF
TRBJ2-5,TRBV3-1,TRBD2,.,TGTGCCAGCAGACAACTAGCGGGGCCAGGTGAACAAGAGACCCAGTACTTC,CASRQLAGPGEQETQYF
TRBJ2-5,TRBV7-9,TRBD2,many,TGTGCCAGCAGCGCTCCTAAGCGGGGGGCCCAGTACTTC,CASSAPKRGAQYF
TRBJ2-5,TRBV4-1,TRBD2,.,TGCGCCAGCGTTAGCGGGGGGCACCCGGGGACCCAGTACTTC,CASVSGGHPGTQYF
TRBJ2-7,TRBV28,.,many,TGTGCCAGCAGTTTACTACAGAATCCCGCGGACTTC,CASSLLQNPADF
TRBJ2-5,TRBV7-2,.,many,TGTGCCAGCAGCTTAGTGGGGGGCCAAGAGACCCAGTACTTC,CASSLVGGQETQYF
TRBJ2-1,TRBV7-6,.,many,TGTGCCAGCAGCCTAAGTCAGGACAGAACCAATGAGCAGTTCTTC,CASSLSQDRTNEQFF
TRBJ1-4,TRBV27,.,medium-sized,TGTGCCAGCAGTCCCCAGTGGGGGCGTGAAAAACTGTTTTTT,CASSPQWGREKLFF
TRBJ2-1,TRBV9,TRBD2,few,TGTGCCAGCAGCGTAAAAGCGGGGGGGCTAGGTGAGCAGTTCTTC,CASSVKAGGLGEQFF
TRBJ2-3,TRBV12-3/TRBV12-4,TRBD2,many,TGTGCCAGCAGTTCTCCTAGCGGGGGGTTCACAGATACGCAGTATTTT,CASSSPSGGFTDTQYF
TRBJ2-1,TRBV30,.,few,TGTGCCTGGAGTAGGAACAATGAGCAGTTCTTC,CAWSRNNEQFF
TRBJ2-4,TRBV6-5,TRBD1,many,TGTGCCAGCAGTTACTCGACGCCAGGGGGAAGCATTCAGTACTTC,CASSYSTPGGSIQYF
TRBJ2-7,TRBV7-9,.,.,TGTGCCAGCACTGGGGGGGCAGGTTATGAGGAGCAGTACTTC,CASTGGAGYEEQYF
TRBJ2-7,TRBV27,.,few,TGTGCCAGCAGTTGGGCCCCGGGCTACGAGCAGTACTTC,CASSWAPGYEQYF
TRBJ2-2,TRBV5-4,.,medium-sized,TGTGCCAGCAGTCGTCTGGGCGGCACCGGGGAGCTGTTTTTT,CASSRLGGTGELFF
TRBJ2-3,TRBV6-1,.,few,TGTGCCAGCAGCGGGGACACCTCGTCGGCGCAGTATTTT,CASSGDTSSAQYF
TRBJ2-2,TRBV10-3,TRBD2,.,TGTGCCATCGGCGGGCGGGGGTCCACCGGGGAGCTGTTTTTT,CAIGGRGSTGELFF
TRBJ2-7,TRBV19,TRBD1,many,TGTGCCAGTAGTGCCTTGGGACAGACCTACGAGCAGTACTTC,CASSALGQTYEQYF
TRBJ2-7,TRBV12-5,.,many,TGTGCTAGTGGTTTGGACCGCACAACCGACGAGCAGTACTTC,CASGLDRTTDEQYF
TRBJ2-4,TRBV19,.,few,TGTGCCAGTAGTTTTCAGACCTCATCCAAAAACATTCAGTACTTC,CASSFQTSSKNIQYF
TRBJ2-2,TRBV5-4,.,many,TGTGCCAGCAGCTTCAACACCGGGGAGCTGTTTTTT,CASSFNTGELFF
TRBJ1-6,TRBV2,.,medium-sized,TGTGCCGGGGTGAGGGATTTGGAATCGGGATCACCCCTCCACTTT,CAGVRDLESGSPLHF
TRBJ1-5,TRBV6-1,TRBD1,many,TGTGCCAGCAGTAGTCGGACAGGGGTACGGAGCAATCAGCCCCAGCATTTT,CASSSRTGVRSNQPQHF
TRBJ2-7,TRBV7-2,TRBD1,.,TGTGCCAGCAGCGTTGCCGGGACAGGGGCCTACGAGCAGTACTTC,CASSVAGTGAYEQYF
TRBJ2-5,TRBV20-1,TRBD2,.,TGCAGTGCGGGAGCGGGGGGGCAAGAGACCCAGTACTTC,CSAGAGGQETQYF
TRBJ1-5,TRBV21-1,.,few,TGTGCCAGCATCAGTAGCAATCAGCCCCAGCATTTT,CASISSNQPQHF
TRBJ1-5,TRBV3-1,.,many,TGTGCCAGCAGCCTTCTCGGTTCGAGTCAGCCCCAGCATTTT,CASSLLGSSQPQHF
TRBJ2-2,TRBV11-3,.,few,TGTGCCTGCAGCCTTAGTATAGGGGCTTGGACCGGGGAGCTGTTTTTT,CACSLSIGAWTGELFF
TRBJ1-3,TRBV20-1,TRBD1,few,TGCAGTGCTGGGGACGCAGGACAGGGGTCTGGAAACACCATATATTTT,CSAGDAGQGSGNTIYF
TRBJ1-6,TRBV27,.,many,TGTGCCAGCGGCAAGAATAATTCACCCCTCCACTTT,CASGKNNSPLHF
TRBJ1-1,TRBV10-3,.,many,TGTGCCATCAGTGAAAGCCTCACTGAAGCTTTCTTT,CAISESLTEAFF
TRBJ2-5,TRBV28,.,many,TGTGCCAGCAGTTCCTCGAGACAGAAAGAGACCCAGTACTTC,CASSSSRQKETQYF